This is a list of T cell receptor beta chains from one sample in a study of blood T cells in healthy people across ages. TCRdb reprocessed the 5' RACE reads with MiXCR, giving one entry per CDR3 protein. This sample carries approximately 780,000 distinct CDR3 sequences, under 30% of them seen once, and the ten largest clones take about 2.9%. The data also belong to a second study, concerning T cells of mothers and their children.

Sample: blood. The receptors derive from a boy under 18 in good health. Each CDR3 is given with its conserved first and last residue. The order of the fields is V gene, D gene, clone size, J gene, CDR3 protein, CDR3 DNA. A D gene is named only where the DNA matches it firmly. The size of a clone is reported for some rows only, either as once, few or many, or as a class for expanded clones.

V: TRBV11-3; D: .; size: .; J: TRBJ1-1; CDR3: CASSLEQCRSLNTEAFF; DNA: TGTGCCAGCAGCTTAGAGCAGTGTCGCAGCTTGAACACTGAAGCTTTCTTT
V: TRBV28; D: .; size: few; J: TRBJ2-5; CDR3: CASSTQKTQYF; DNA: TGTGCCAGCAGTACCCAGAAGACCCAGTACTTC
V: TRBV7-2; D: .; size: .; J: TRBJ2-3; CDR3: CASSLGQTGGADTQYF; DNA: TGTGCCAGCAGCTTAGGGCAGACCGGCGGGGCAGATACGCAGTATTTT
V: TRBV7-8; D: .; size: few; J: TRBJ2-1; CDR3: CASSSSSANEQFF; DNA: TGTGCCAGCAGCTCCTCTAGCGCCAATGAGCAGTTCTTC
V: TRBV5-5; D: TRBD1; size: few; J: TRBJ2-1; CDR3: CASSRGDSSYNEQFF; DNA: TGTGCCAGCAGTAGAGGGGACAGTTCCTACAATGAGCAGTTCTTC
V: TRBV6-5; D: .; size: few; J: TRBJ2-1; CDR3: CASSYRESSYNEQFF; DNA: TGTGCCAGCAGTTACCGGGAAAGCTCCTACAATGAGCAGTTCTTC
V: TRBV11-1; D: .; size: .; J: TRBJ2-7; CDR3: CASSSFNYEQYF; DNA: TGTGCCAGCAGCTCCTTTAATTACGAGCAGTACTTC
V: TRBV28; D: .; size: few; J: TRBJ1-4; CDR3: CASRDRTETNEKLVF; DNA: TGTGCCAGCAGAGATAGGACAGAGACTAATGAAAAACTGGTTTTT
V: TRBV28; D: .; size: .; J: TRBJ2-3; CDR3: CASSFIHPTTDTQYF; DNA: TGTGCCAGCAGTTTTATCCACCCTACCACAGATACGCAGTATTTT
V: TRBV20-1; D: TRBD1; size: .; J: TRBJ2-7; CDR3: CSVKSGQGYEQYF; DNA: TGCAGTGTTAAGTCGGGACAGGGTTACGAGCAGTACTTC
V: TRBV15; D: .; size: few; J: TRBJ2-7; CDR3: CATSRDPGNNEQYF; DNA: TGTGCCACCAGCAGAGATCCAGGGAACAACGAGCAGTACTTC
V: TRBV20-1; D: .; size: .; J: TRBJ1-1; CDR3: CSAGPPGQPFEAFF; DNA: TGCAGTGCTGGTCCTCCGGGACAACCATTTGAAGCTTTCTTT
V: TRBV20-1; D: .; size: .; J: TRBJ2-5; CDR3: CSASGSASLETQYF; DNA: TGCAGTGCTAGTGGATCCGCTTCTCTGGAGACCCAGTACTTC
V: TRBV29-1; D: .; size: .; J: TRBJ1-1; CDR3: CSVVIGVPEAFF; DNA: TGCAGCGTTGTTATTGGGGTCCCTGAAGCTTTCTTT
V: TRBV6-2/TRBV6-3; D: .; size: few; J: TRBJ2-7; CDR3: CATAPITGKSEQYF; DNA: TGTGCCACCGCGCCTATTACCGGAAAGAGTGAGCAGTACTTC
V: TRBV7-9; D: .; size: .; J: TRBJ1-2; CDR3: CASSAGVWGYTF; DNA: TGTGCCAGCAGCGCAGGGGTTTGGGGCTACACCTTC
V: TRBV14; D: TRBD1; size: few; J: TRBJ2-7; CDR3: CASSHPDRGYEQYF; DNA: TGTGCCAGCAGCCATCCCGACAGGGGATACGAGCAGTACTTC
V: TRBV12-3/TRBV12-4; D: .; size: .; J: TRBJ1-2; CDR3: CASSLEGQGYGYTF; DNA: TGTGCCAGCAGTTTAGAGGGACAAGGCTATGGCTACACCTTC
V: TRBV7-2; D: .; size: .; J: TRBJ2-3; CDR3: CASSLALGVDTQYF; DNA: TGTGCCAGCAGCTTAGCGCTAGGAGTAGATACGCAGTATTTT
V: TRBV7-3; D: .; size: .; J: TRBJ2-1; CDR3: CASSPARGSYNEQFF; DNA: TGTGCCAGCAGTCCCGCCCGGGGGTCCTACAATGAGCAGTTCTTC
V: TRBV9; D: .; size: few; J: TRBJ2-1; CDR3: CASSVEGLVYNEQFF; DNA: TGTGCCAGCAGCGTAGAGGGACTTGTCTACAATGAGCAGTTCTTC
V: TRBV20-1; D: .; size: .; J: TRBJ1-3; CDR3: CSAQPGAGNTIYF; DNA: TGCAGTGCTCAACCGGGAGCTGGAAACACCATATATTTT
V: TRBV4-1; D: TRBD2; size: few; J: TRBJ2-3; CDR3: CASSQDPGLAGDTDTQYF; DNA: TGCGCCAGCAGCCAAGATCCTGGGCTAGCGGGGGACACAGATACGCAGTATTTT
V: TRBV6-2/TRBV6-3; D: .; size: .; J: TRBJ1-2; CDR3: CASRRPGLNYGYTF; DNA: TGTGCCAGCAGAAGACCGGGCCTCAACTATGGCTACACCTTC
V: TRBV7-2; D: TRBD1; size: few; J: TRBJ1-6; CDR3: CASSLASGQVVSPLHF; DNA: TGTGCCAGCAGCTTAGCGTCGGGACAGGTTGTTTCACCCCTCCACTTT
V: TRBV30; D: .; size: few; J: TRBJ1-1; CDR3: CAWSVSRNTEAFF; DNA: TGTGCCTGGAGTGTATCCCGGAACACTGAAGCTTTCTTT
V: TRBV10-3; D: .; size: many; J: TRBJ2-5; CDR3: CAISEKVGLAETQYF; DNA: TGTGCCATCAGTGAGAAGGTGGGGCTAGCAGAGACCCAGTACTTC